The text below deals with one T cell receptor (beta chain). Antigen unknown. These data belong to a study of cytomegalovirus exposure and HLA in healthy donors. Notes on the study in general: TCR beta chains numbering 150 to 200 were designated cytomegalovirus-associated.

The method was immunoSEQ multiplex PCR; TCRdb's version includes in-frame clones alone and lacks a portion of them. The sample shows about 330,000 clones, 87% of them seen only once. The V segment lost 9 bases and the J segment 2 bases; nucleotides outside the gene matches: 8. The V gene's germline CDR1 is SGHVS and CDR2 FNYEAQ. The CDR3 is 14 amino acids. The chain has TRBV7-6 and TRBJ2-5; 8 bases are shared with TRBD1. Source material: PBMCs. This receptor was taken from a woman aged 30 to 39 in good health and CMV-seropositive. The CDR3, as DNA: TGTGCCAGTGGGGAGACAGGGGTTCAAGAGACCCAGTACTTC. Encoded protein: CASGETGVQETQYF.